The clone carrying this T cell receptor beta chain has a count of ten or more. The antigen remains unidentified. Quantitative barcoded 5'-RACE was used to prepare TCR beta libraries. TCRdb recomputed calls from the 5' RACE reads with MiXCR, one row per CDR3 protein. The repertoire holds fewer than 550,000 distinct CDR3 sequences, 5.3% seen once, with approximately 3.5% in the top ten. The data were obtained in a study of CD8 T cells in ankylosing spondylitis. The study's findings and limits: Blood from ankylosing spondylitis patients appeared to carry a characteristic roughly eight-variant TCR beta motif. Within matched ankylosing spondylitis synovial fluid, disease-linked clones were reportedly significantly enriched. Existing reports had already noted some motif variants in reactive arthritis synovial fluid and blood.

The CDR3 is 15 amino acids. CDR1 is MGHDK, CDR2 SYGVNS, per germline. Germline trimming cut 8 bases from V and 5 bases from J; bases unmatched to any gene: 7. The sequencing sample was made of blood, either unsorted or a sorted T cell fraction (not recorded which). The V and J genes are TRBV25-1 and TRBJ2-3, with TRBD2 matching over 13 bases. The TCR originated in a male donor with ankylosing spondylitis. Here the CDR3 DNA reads TGTGCCAGCGGAACTAGCGGGGGGGCCGAAGATACGCAGTATTTT. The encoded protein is CASGTSGGAEDTQYF.